A selection of T cell receptor beta chains follows, all from one sample in a study of CD8+ T cells in alopecia areata. Here immunoSEQ multiplex PCR was the method, and the copy in TCRdb shows in-frame clones only, minus some. In the table there are approximately 160,000 clones, approximately 57% of which are singletons. The sample in question was CD4+ T cells sorted from blood, obtained at week 24, from a patient treated with tofacitinib. These receptors came from a human donor with alopecia areata. The CDR3 runs from the conserved cysteine through the conserved F or W. A D gene is named only where the DNA matches it firmly. The listing skips clone size in some rows; elsewhere it reads once, few, many or a size class.

V gene,clone size,J gene,D gene,CDR3 length,CDR3 protein,CDR3 DNA
TRBV29-1,NA,TRBJ1-1,NA,14,CSARRGSSDTEAFF,TGCAGCGCAAGAAGGGGTAGTTCTGACACTGAAGCTTTCTTT
TRBV5-1,NA,TRBJ2-5,TRBD1,14,CASSMGQGEETQYF,TGCGCCAGCAGCATGGGACAGGGTGAAGAGACCCAGTACTTC
TRBV29-1,once,TRBJ1-1,NA,12,CSVDGLDVEAFF,TGCAGCGTTGACGGATTGGACGTTGAAGCTTTCTTT
TRBV6-1,NA,TRBJ2-6,NA,12,CASTPGANVLTF,TGTGCCAGCACTCCCGGGGCCAACGTCCTGACTTTC
TRBV2,NA,TRBJ2-2,NA,13,CASSELGTGELFF,TGTGCCAGCAGTGAATTGGGTACCGGGGAGCTGTTTTTT
TRBV23-1,once,TRBJ2-5,NA,11,CASSQYSTQYF,TGCGCCAGCAGTCAATACAGTACCCAGTACTTC
TRBV29-1,few,TRBJ1-5,NA,13,CSVGDRSNQPQHF,TGCAGCGTTGGAGACAGGAGCAATCAGCCCCAGCATTTT
TRBV5-1,few,TRBJ2-2,NA,14,CASSLRQGPGELFF,TGCGCCAGCAGCTTGCGTCAGGGCCCCGGGGAGCTGTTTTTT
TRBV10-3,NA,TRBJ2-6,NA,14,CAISGTSGANVLTF,TGTGCCATCAGTGGGACATCTGGGGCCAACGTCCTGACTTTC
TRBV29-1,NA,TRBJ2-5,NA,13,CSVERGYQETQYF,TGCAGCGTTGAACGGGGGTACCAAGAGACCCAGTACTTC